This TCR beta chain was recorded in a study of post-analysis software for immune sequencing data. Findings and limits, study-wide: Controls had lower frequencies than patients of five TRBV segments, which included TRBV5-6, TRBV5-1 and TRBV20-1. Samples made in the same batch grouped tightly together by F measure.

With respect to this clonotype: Its antigen is still unknown.

This CDR3 contains 14 residues. Germline V gene sequence: CDR1 SGDLS, CDR2 YYNGEE. V was shortened by 1 base and J by 6 bases, with 12 bases between the two germline ends. Unique molecular identifiers featured in each of the TCR beta cDNA libraries. It was from roughly 1.1 to 9.2 million T cells that approximately 500,000 cDNA molecules came. TCRdb processed the PCR reads anew with MiXCR; each CDR3 protein has one entry. Found here are over 300,000 distinct CDR3 sequences, less than 40% of them singletons; the top ten hold 13%. V gene TRBV9 combines with J gene TRBJ2-3; D not resolved. This TCR came from a girl aged 5-17 years with multiple sclerosis. The specimen was blood. The CDR3 nucleotides read TGTGCCAGCAGCGTATTAACGGTGCAGGATACGCAGTATTTT. Translating it yields CASSVLTVQDTQYF.